This T cell receptor beta chain emerged from a study of regulatory T cells in long-lasting Graves disease. Whole-study findings and limits: Favored usage of TRBV28, TRBJ1-2 and TRBJ2-5 was recorded in persistent disease. Since the sample size was small, accuracy may have been reduced. Lower TCR diversity characterized persistent Graves' patients relative to newly diagnosed patients. Whereas 1,000 or so public clonotypes were shared by new patients, persistent patients shared more, at about 2,500.

Arm-PCR of CDR3 regions and iRepertoire HTBI primers were used to build TCR beta libraries. TCRdb used MiXCR to reprocess the multiplex PCR reads, holding one entry per CDR3 protein. The profile covers approximately 440,000 distinct CDR3 sequences, with about 20% appearing a single time and approximately 26% taken by the ten largest. Germline V gene lookup returns CDR1 ENHRY and CDR2 SYGVKD. The CDR3 has 14 amino acids. The V and J ends lost 7 bases and 6 bases, in that order; junction bases with no gene match: 8. Note on this clonotype: Its antigen is unknown.

Specified time point: persistent/refractory GD, antithyroid drugs over 5 years with positive TRAb. Construction of the TCR library relied on RNA isolated from PBMCs. The TCR originated in a female donor with Graves disease. The chain has TRBV10-3 and TRBJ2-3; 9 positions match TRBD2. The specimen comprised peripheral blood mononuclear cells (PBMCs), sampled when the disease was refractory, from a patient treated with antithyroid drugs. Here the CDR3 DNA reads TGTGCCATCATGAGCGGGAGGATAACCGATACGCAGTATTTT. Translating it yields CAIMSGRITDTQYF.